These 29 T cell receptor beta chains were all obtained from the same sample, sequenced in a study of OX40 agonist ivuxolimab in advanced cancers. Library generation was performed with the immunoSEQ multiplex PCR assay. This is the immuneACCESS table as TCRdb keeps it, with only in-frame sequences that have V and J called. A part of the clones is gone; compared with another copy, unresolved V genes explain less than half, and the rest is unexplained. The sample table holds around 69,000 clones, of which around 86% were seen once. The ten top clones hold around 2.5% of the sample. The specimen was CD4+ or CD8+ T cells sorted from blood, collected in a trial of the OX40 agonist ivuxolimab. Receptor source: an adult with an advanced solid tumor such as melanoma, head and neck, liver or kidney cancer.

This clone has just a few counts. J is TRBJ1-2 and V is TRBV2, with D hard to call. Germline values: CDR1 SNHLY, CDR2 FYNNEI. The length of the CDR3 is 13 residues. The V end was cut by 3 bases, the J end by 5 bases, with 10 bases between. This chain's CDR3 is CASSDSGQYGYTF. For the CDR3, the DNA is TGTGCCAGCAGTGATAGCGGGCAGTATGGCTACACCTTC.

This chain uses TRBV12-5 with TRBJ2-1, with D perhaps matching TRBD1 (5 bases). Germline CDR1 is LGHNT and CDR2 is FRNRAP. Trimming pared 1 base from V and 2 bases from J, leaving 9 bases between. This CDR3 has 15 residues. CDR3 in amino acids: CASGLGQGPYNEQFF. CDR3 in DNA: TGTGCTAGTGGTTTGGGGCAGGGTCCCTACAATGAGCAGTTCTTC.

The CDR3 loop is CASSQAISGGQGDEQFF. CDR3 nucleotides: TGCGCCAGCAGCCAAGCTATTAGCGGGGGGCAGGGCGATGAGCAGTTCTTC. The gene calls are TRBV4-3 and TRBJ2-1; the match to TRBD2 covers 10 bases. This CDR3 spans 17 amino acids. Germline V gives CDR1 LGHNA, CDR2 YSLEER. V was clipped by 1 base and J by 8 bases; unmatched bases: 11.

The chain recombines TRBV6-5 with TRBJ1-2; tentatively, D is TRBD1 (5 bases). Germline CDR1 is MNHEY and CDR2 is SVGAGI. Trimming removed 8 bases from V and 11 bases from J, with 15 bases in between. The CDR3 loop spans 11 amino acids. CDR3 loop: CASGRDAGYTF. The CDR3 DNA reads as TGTGCCAGCGGCCGGGACGCCGGATACACCTTC.

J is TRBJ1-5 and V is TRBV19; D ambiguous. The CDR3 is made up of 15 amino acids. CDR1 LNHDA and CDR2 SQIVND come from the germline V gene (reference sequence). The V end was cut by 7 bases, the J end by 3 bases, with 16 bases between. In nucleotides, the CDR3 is TGTGCCAGTAACCACATACGGCCAGACAATCAGCCCCAGCATTTT. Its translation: CASNHIRPDNQPQHF.

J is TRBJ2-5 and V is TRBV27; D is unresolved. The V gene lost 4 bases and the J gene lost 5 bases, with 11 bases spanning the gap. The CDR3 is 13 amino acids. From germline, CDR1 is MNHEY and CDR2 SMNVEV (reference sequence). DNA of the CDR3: TGTGCCAGCAGTTGGTATCGTGGGGAGACCCAGTACTTC. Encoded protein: CASSWYRGETQYF.

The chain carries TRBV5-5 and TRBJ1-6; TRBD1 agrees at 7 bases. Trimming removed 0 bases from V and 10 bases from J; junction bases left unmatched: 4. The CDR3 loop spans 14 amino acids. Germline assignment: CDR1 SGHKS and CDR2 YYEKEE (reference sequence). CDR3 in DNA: TGTGCCAGCAGCTTGGAAGGGGGCGGGTCACCCCTCCACTTT. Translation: CASSLEGGGSPLHF.

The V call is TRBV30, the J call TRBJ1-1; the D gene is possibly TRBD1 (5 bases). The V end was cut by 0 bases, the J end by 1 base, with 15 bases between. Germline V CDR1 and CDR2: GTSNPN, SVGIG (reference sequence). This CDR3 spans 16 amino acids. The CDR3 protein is CAWSVWGTRTNTEAFF. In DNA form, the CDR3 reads TGTGCCTGGAGTGTATGGGGGACCCGCACGAACACTGAAGCTTTCTTT. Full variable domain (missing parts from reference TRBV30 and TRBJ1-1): SQTIHQWPATLVQPVGSPLSLECTVEGTSNPNLYWYRQAAGRGLQLLFYSVGIGQISSEVPQNLSASRPQDRQFILSSKKLLLSDSGFYLCAWSVWGTRTNTEAFFGQGTRLTVV.

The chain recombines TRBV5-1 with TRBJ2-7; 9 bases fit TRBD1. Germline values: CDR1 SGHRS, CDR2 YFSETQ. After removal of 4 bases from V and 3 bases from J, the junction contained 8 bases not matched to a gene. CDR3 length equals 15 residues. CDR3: CASSPTGGLNYEQYF. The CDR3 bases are TGCGCCAGCAGCCCAACAGGGGGCTTAAACTACGAGCAGTACTTC.

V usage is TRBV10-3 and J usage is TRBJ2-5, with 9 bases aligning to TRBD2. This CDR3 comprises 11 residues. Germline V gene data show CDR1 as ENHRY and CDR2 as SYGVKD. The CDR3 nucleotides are TGTGCGGCGGGGGGGCAAGAGACCCAGTACTTC. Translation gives CAAGGQETQYF.

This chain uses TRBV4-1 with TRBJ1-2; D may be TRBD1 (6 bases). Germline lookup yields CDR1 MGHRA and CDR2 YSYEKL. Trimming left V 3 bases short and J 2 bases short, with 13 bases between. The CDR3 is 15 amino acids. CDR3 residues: CASSHLDRRNYGYTF. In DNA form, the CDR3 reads TGCGCCAGCAGCCATCTCGACAGGCGAAACTATGGCTACACCTTC.

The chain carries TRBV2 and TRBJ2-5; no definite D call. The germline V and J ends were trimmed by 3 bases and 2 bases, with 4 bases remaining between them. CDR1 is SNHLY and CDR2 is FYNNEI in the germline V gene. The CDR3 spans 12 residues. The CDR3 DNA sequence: TGTGCCAGCAGTGACATTCAAGAGACCCAGTACTTC. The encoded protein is CASSDIQETQYF.

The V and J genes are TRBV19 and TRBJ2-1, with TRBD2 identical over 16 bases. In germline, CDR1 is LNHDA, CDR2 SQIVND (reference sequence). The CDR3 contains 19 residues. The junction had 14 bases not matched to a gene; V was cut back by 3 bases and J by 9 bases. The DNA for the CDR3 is TGTGCCAGTAGTATGGTGGGACTAGCGGGGGGGCCTGATGCCGGTGAGCAGTTCTTC. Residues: CASSMVGLAGGPDAGEQFF.

The CDR3 loop reads CASSSRGAEAFF. In nucleotides, the CDR3 is TGTGCCAGCAGTTCCAGGGGTGCTGAAGCTTTCTTT. The chain is built from TRBV7-9 and TRBJ1-1; D is possibly TRBD1 (6 bases). The germline V gene has CDR1 SEHNR and CDR2 FQNEAQ (reference sequence). The CDR3 has 12 amino acids. The ends were cut back, 6 bases at V and 6 bases at J, with 11 bases in the middle.

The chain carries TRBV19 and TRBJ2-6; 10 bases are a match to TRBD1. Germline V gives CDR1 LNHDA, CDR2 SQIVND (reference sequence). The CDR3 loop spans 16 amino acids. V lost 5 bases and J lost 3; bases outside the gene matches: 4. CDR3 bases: TGTGCCAGTAGTGGGACAGGGGTTTATGGGGCCAACGTCCTGACTTTC. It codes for CASSGTGVYGANVLTF. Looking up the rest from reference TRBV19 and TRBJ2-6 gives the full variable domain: DGGITQSPKYLFRKEGQNVTLSCEQNLNHDAMYWYRQDPGQGLRLIYYSQIVNDFQKGDIAEGYSVSREKKESFPLTVTSAQKNPTAFYLCASSGTGVYGANVLTFGAGSRLTVL.

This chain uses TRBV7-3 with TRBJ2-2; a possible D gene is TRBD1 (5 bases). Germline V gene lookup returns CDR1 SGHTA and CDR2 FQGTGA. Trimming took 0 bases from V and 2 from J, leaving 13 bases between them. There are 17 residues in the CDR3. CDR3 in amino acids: CASSLTGQGANTGELFF. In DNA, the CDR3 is TGTGCCAGCAGCTTAACGGGGCAGGGCGCAAACACCGGGGAGCTGTTTTTT.

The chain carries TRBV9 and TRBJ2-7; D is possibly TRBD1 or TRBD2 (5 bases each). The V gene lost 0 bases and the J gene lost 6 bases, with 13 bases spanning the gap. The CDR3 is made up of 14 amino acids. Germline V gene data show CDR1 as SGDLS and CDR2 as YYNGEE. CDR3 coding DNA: TGTGCCAGCAGCGTAGGGTTGGGGGTTGGCGAGCAGTACTTC. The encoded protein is CASSVGLGVGEQYF.

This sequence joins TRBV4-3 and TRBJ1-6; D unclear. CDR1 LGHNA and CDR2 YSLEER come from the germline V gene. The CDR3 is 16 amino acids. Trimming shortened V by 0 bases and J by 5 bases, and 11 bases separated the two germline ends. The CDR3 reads CASSQDPEGNNSPLHF. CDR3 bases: TGCGCCAGCAGCCAAGACCCTGAGGGCAATAATTCACCCCTCCACTTT.

CDR3 in amino acids: CASTRENYGYTF. The CDR3 DNA reads TGTGCCAGCACGCGGGAAAACTATGGCTACACCTTC. The chain is built from TRBV28 and TRBJ1-2; no clear D gene. CDR3 size: 12 residues. The V gene lost 7 bases and the J gene lost 2 bases, with 8 bases spanning the gap. Germline CDR1 MDHEN, CDR2 SYDVKM.

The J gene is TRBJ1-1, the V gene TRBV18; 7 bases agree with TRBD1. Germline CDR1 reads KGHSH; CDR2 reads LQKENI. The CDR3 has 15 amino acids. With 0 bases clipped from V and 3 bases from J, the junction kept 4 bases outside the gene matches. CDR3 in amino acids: CASSPPTGVYTEAFF. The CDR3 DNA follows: TGTGCCAGCTCACCACCTACAGGGGTGTACACTGAAGCTTTCTTT.

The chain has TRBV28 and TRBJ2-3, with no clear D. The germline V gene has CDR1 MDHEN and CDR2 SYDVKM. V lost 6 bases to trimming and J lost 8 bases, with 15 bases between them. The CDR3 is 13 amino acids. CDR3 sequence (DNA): TGTGCCAGCAGCCGAGGACCCCACCGTACGCAGTATTTT. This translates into CASSRGPHRTQYF.

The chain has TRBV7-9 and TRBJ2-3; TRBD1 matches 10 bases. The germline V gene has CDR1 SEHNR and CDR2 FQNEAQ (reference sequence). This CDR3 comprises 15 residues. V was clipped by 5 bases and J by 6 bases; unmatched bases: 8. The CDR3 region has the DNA TGTGCCAGCAGCGACCGGGACAGGGGCCGGGATACGCAGTATTTT. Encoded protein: CASSDRDRGRDTQYF. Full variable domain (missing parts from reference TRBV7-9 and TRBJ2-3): DTGVSQNPRHKITKRGQNVTFRCDPISEHNRLYWYRQTLGQGPEFLTYFQNEAQLEKSRLLSDRFSAERPKGSFSTLEIQRTEQGDSAMYLCASSDRDRGRDTQYFGPGTRLTVL.

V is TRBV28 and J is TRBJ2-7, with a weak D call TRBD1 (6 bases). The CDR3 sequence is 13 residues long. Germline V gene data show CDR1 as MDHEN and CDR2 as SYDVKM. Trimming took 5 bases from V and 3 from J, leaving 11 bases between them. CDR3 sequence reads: CASSPGHGYEQYV. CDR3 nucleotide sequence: TGTGCCAGCAGTCCGGGACACGGCTACGAGCAGTACGTC.

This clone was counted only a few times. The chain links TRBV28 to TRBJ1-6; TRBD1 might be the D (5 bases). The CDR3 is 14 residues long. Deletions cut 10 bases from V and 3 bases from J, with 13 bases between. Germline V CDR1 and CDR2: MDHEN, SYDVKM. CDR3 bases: TGTGCCAACTCTCCGGACAACTATAATTCACCCCTCCACTTT. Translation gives CANSPDNYNSPLHF.

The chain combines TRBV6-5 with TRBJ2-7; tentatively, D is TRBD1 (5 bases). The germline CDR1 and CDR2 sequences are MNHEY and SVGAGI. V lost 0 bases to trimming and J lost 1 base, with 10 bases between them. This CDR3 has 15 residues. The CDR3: CASSYSPRDSYEQYF. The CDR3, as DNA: TGTGCCAGCAGTTACTCTCCCAGGGATTCCTACGAGCAGTACTTC.

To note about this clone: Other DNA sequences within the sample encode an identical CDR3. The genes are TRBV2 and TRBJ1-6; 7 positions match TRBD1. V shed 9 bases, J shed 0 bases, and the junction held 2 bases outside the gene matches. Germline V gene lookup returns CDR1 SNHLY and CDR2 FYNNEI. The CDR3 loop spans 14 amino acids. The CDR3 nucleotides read TGTGCCAGGGGGGACAGCTCCTATAATTCACCCCTCCACTTT. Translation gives CARGDSSYNSPLHF.

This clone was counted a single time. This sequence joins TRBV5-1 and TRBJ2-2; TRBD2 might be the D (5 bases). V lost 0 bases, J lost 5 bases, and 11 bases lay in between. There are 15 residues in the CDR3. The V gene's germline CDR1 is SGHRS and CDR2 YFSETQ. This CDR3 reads CASSLAERETGELFF. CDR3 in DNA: TGCGCCAGCAGCTTGGCCGAACGGGAAACCGGGGAGCTGTTTTTT.

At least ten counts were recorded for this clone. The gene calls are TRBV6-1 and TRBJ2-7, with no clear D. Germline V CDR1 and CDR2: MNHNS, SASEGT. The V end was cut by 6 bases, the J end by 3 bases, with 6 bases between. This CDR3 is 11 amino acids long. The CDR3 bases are TGTGCCAGCAGAACGTTCTACGAGCAGTACGTC. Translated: CASRTFYEQYV.

In DNA, the CDR3 is TGCGCCAGCAGCTTGGGAACGGTGGCTGGGGCCAACGTCCTGACTTTC. Encoded protein: CASSLGTVAGANVLTF. V and J are TRBV5-1 and TRBJ2-6; no firm D call. The V and J ends lost 0 bases and 2 bases respectively, with 9 bases between them. The CDR3 length is 16 residues. Germline V CDR1 and CDR2: SGHRS, YFSETQ.